The 16 T cell receptor beta chains in this list originate from one sample, sequenced in a study of blood T cell repertoires in COVID-19. This table comes from immunoSEQ multiplex PCR, and its TCRdb copy is limited to in-frame clones, with some not included. The sample holds over 150,000 clones; around 90% are singletons and the top ten take 0.45% to 0.6%. The sequenced sample consisted of peripheral blood. These receptors were collected from a man in his sixties with COVID-19, enrolled during active disease.

The rearrangement joins TRBV14 to TRBJ1-2, with 10 bases matching TRBD1. CDR3 length: 17 residues. CDR1 is SGHDN and CDR2 is FVKESK in the germline V gene. Unmatched junction bases numbered 11, after V lost 5 bases and J lost 2 bases. The CDR3 nucleotides read TGTGCCAGCAGCATGACAGGGGGCCTTAGTGAGAACTATGGCTACACCTTC. It yields the protein CASSMTGGLSENYGYTF.

The CDR3 DNA is TGTGCCAGCAGTTACCCCCAGGCAACCCCCGAGCAGTACTTC. This translates into CASSYPQATPEQYF. The chain uses TRBV6-6 and TRBJ2-7; D is unclear. Trimming took 2 bases from V and 6 from J, leaving 14 bases between them. The CDR3 contains 14 residues. CDR1 is MNHNY and CDR2 is SVGAGI in the germline V gene (reference sequence).

This chain connects TRBV5-5 to TRBJ2-5, with TRBD1 identical over 7 bases. Germline V gives CDR1 SGHKS, CDR2 YYEKEE (reference sequence). The J segment lost 3 bases and the V segment lost 2 bases, leaving 7 bases of the junction unmatched. The CDR3 consists of 15 residues. CDR3 sequence reads: CASSLIPTGKETQYF. CDR3 coding DNA: TGTGCCAGCAGCTTAATCCCGACAGGGAAAGAGACCCAGTACTTC.

The chain employs TRBV30 and TRBJ1-1, with D possibly TRBD1 on 6 matching bases. The germline V gene has CDR1 GTSNPN and CDR2 SVGIG (reference sequence). The CDR3 consists of 14 residues. Trimming left V 0 bases short and J 4 bases short, with 12 bases between. The CDR3 DNA reads as TGTGCCTGGAGTGTACCGAAGGGGGTCACTGAAGCTTTCTTT. Amino acid sequence: CAWSVPKGVTEAFF.

The chain uses TRBV5-1 and TRBJ2-2, with a possible D match to TRBD1 (6 bases). Germline V gene sequence: CDR1 SGHRS, CDR2 YFSETQ. V was cut by 4 bases and J by 3 bases, with 16 bases left in between. The CDR3 covers 16 residues. The CDR3 spells CASSPGHLVDTGELFF. As DNA, the CDR3 is TGCGCCAGCAGCCCGGGACACCTCGTGGACACCGGGGAGCTGTTTTTT.

The rearrangement uses TRBV28 and TRBJ2-6; D perhaps matches TRBD2 (6 bases). With 6 bases removed from V and 2 bases from J, the gap between germline ends came to 8 bases. Germline V gene sequence: CDR1 MDHEN, CDR2 SYDVKM. The length of the CDR3 is 14 residues. CDR3 amino acids: CASRGGAGANVLTF. The DNA for the CDR3 is TGTGCCAGCAGGGGCGGGGCTGGGGCCAACGTCCTGACTTTC.

The chain carries TRBV9 and TRBJ1-1; D call uncertain. With 3 bases removed from V and 1 base from J, the gap between germline ends came to 13 bases. The CDR3 covers 15 residues. CDR1 and CDR2 (germline): SGDLS, YYNGEE. In DNA, the CDR3 is TGTGCCAGCAGCGGCGCCAAGGGAGGGAACACTGAAGCTTTCTTT. Encoded protein: CASSGAKGGNTEAFF.

The chain carries TRBV18 and TRBJ2-3; D is uncertain. Germline assignment: CDR1 KGHSH and CDR2 LQKENI. This CDR3 has 12 residues. V was trimmed by 5 bases and J by 0 bases, leaving 3 bases between them. In DNA form, the CDR3 reads TGTGCCAGCTCAACTAGCACAGATACGCAGTATTTT. As protein: CASSTSTDTQYF.

The V gene is TRBV29-1, the J gene TRBJ1-1; D ambiguous. Germline V CDR1 and CDR2: SQVTM, ANQGSEA. CDR3 length equals 12 residues. Trimming left V 7 bases short and J 0 bases short, with 9 bases between. In nucleotides, the CDR3 is TGCAGCGGAACAATGATGAACACTGAAGCTTTCTTT. Translating gives CSGTMMNTEAFF.

In its sample, this clone was seen once. The chain couples TRBV6-5 to TRBJ2-7, with a tentative D call TRBD1 (5 bases). CDR1 and CDR2 from the germline V gene are MNHEY and SVGAGI. There are 13 residues in the CDR3. V was trimmed by 6 bases and J by 3 bases, leaving 12 bases between them. The CDR3 nucleotides read TGTGCCAGCAGAACACCTCAGGGCTACGAGCAGTACTTC. Its protein is CASRTPQGYEQYF.

Here the CDR3 DNA reads TGTGCCACCAGGGGACCGGGACAGGGGCCAAACTATGGCTACACCTTC. This translates into CATRGPGQGPNYGYTF. The chain uses TRBV24-1 and TRBJ1-2; 10 bases align to TRBD1. V gave up 7 bases and J gave up 2 bases; unmatched junction bases: 9. Germline lookup yields CDR1 KGHDR and CDR2 SFDVKD. There are 16 residues in the CDR3.

This clone appeared once. The J gene is TRBJ1-4, the V gene TRBV19, with D uncertain. Germline CDR1 reads LNHDA; CDR2 reads SQIVND (reference sequence). V shed 4 bases and J shed 0 bases, with 9 bases lying between them. The CDR3 length is 15 residues. The DNA of the CDR3 is TGTGCCAGTAGTAGGAGCCTTGCAACTAATGAAAAACTGTTTTTT. This sequence encodes CASSRSLATNEKLFF.

The chain joins TRBV28 to TRBJ1-5; 10 bases match TRBD1. V shed 6 bases, J shed 6 bases, and the junction held 11 bases outside the gene matches. CDR1 MDHEN and CDR2 SYDVKM come from the germline V gene. The CDR3 is made up of 16 amino acids. The CDR3 reads CASRATGGSRVQPQHF. The CDR3 bases are TGTGCCAGCAGAGCGACAGGGGGCTCTCGCGTTCAGCCCCAGCATTTT.

The rearrangement joins TRBV6-5 to TRBJ2-3; 8 bases align to TRBD1. CDR1 and CDR2 (germline): MNHEY, SVGAGI. This CDR3 region has 15 residues. V was pared by 4 bases and J by 5 bases, with 8 bases of the junction left unmatched. CDR3 sequence: CASSFQGASGDTQYF. The CDR3 region has the DNA TGTGCCAGCAGTTTCCAGGGGGCAAGTGGAGATACGCAGTATTTT.

This chain joins TRBV6-5 and TRBJ1-6; 9 positions match TRBD1. Germline values: CDR1 MNHEY, CDR2 SVGAGI. This CDR3 is 14 amino acids long. Trimming at V came to 6 bases and at J to 7 bases, leaving 4 bases not matched to a gene. Here the CDR3 DNA reads TGTGCCAGCAGCCTTGGGACAGGGAATTCACCCCTCCACTTT. As protein: CASSLGTGNSPLHF.

The V call is TRBV24-1, the J call TRBJ1-1; the match to TRBD1 covers 8 bases. The J segment lost 2 bases and the V segment lost 8 bases, leaving 3 bases of the junction unmatched. Germline V CDR1 and CDR2: KGHDR, SFDVKD. CDR3 length: 13 amino acids. CDR3 bases: TGTGCCACCACGGACAGGGATAACACTGAAGCTTTCTTT. This translates into CATTDRDNTEAFF.